Listed below are T cell receptor beta chains from one sample, sequenced in a study of T-cell memory formation after mild COVID-19. TCRdb reprocessed the 5' RACE reads with MiXCR, giving one entry per CDR3 protein. This table has approximately 150,000 distinct CDR3 sequences, roughly 15% appearing once. What was sequenced was PBMCs or a T cell subset sorted from them (not recorded which). The receptors stem from an adult woman who had mild COVID-19 (a few samples of this study predate the infection). Cell type and time point are not known. The conserved cysteine and the conserved F or W are not part of the CDR3 here. D genes are given only for firm matches. Rows give clone size only sometimes, using once, few, many, or a class for an expanded clone.

D gene: NA
V gene: TRBV18
clone size: NA
J gene: TRBJ2-1
CDR3 protein: ASSPQATYNEQF

D gene: NA
V gene: TRBV12-3/TRBV12-4
clone size: many
J gene: TRBJ2-7
CDR3 protein: ASSRAGNSYEQY

D gene: NA
V gene: TRBV4-1
clone size: NA
J gene: TRBJ2-3
CDR3 protein: ASSQRTHTDTQY

D gene: TRBD2
V gene: TRBV4-2
clone size: few
J gene: TRBJ2-3
CDR3 protein: ASSQEGVAGTPTDTQY

D gene: NA
V gene: TRBV12-3/TRBV12-4
clone size: NA
J gene: TRBJ1-6
CDR3 protein: ASRLGDSPLH

D gene: NA
V gene: TRBV18
clone size: few
J gene: TRBJ2-3
CDR3 protein: ASSFDRLPSTDTQY

D gene: NA
V gene: TRBV4-1
clone size: NA
J gene: TRBJ1-2
CDR3 protein: ASSHLTRGADYGYT

D gene: NA
V gene: TRBV12-3/TRBV12-4
clone size: NA
J gene: TRBJ2-3
CDR3 protein: ASSGPKQSTDTQY

D gene: TRBD2
V gene: TRBV7-2
clone size: few
J gene: TRBJ2-3
CDR3 protein: ASSPRTSGGATDTQY

D gene: NA
V gene: TRBV11-2
clone size: few
J gene: TRBJ1-5
CDR3 protein: ASSLGSHQPQH

D gene: TRBD2
V gene: TRBV5-1
clone size: few
J gene: TRBJ2-3
CDR3 protein: ASSSLTSGSSTDTQY

D gene: TRBD2
V gene: TRBV7-7
clone size: few
J gene: TRBJ2-7
CDR3 protein: ASSFGLEDEQY

D gene: NA
V gene: TRBV12-3/TRBV12-4
clone size: few
J gene: TRBJ1-4
CDR3 protein: ASRLGGGAEKLF

D gene: NA
V gene: TRBV5-1
clone size: NA
J gene: TRBJ1-2
CDR3 protein: ASSSGRDFNYGYT

D gene: TRBD1
V gene: TRBV12-3/TRBV12-4
clone size: NA
J gene: TRBJ1-1
CDR3 protein: ASSYTRDRGAIKRVNTEAF

D gene: TRBD1
V gene: TRBV5-4
clone size: few
J gene: TRBJ2-7
CDR3 protein: ASTRRDRSTYEQY

D gene: NA
V gene: TRBV5-1
clone size: many
J gene: TRBJ2-5
CDR3 protein: ASSLGGTQETQY

D gene: NA
V gene: TRBV6-5
clone size: NA
J gene: TRBJ2-7
CDR3 protein: ASSRPWGNEQY

D gene: NA
V gene: TRBV24-1
clone size: few
J gene: TRBJ2-7
CDR3 protein: ATSDSGIGTYEQY

D gene: NA
V gene: TRBV12-3/TRBV12-4
clone size: few
J gene: TRBJ1-2
CDR3 protein: ASSPYPNYGYT

D gene: NA
V gene: TRBV18
clone size: few
J gene: TRBJ1-1
CDR3 protein: ASSPTRDTEAF

D gene: NA
V gene: TRBV7-9
clone size: few
J gene: TRBJ1-5
CDR3 protein: ASSLGGGNSNQPQH

D gene: NA
V gene: TRBV7-2
clone size: few
J gene: TRBJ2-7
CDR3 protein: ASSPEGRDGSYEQY

D gene: NA
V gene: TRBV5-6
clone size: few
J gene: TRBJ2-1
CDR3 protein: ASSEAGADGNNEQF

D gene: NA
V gene: TRBV4-2
clone size: many
J gene: TRBJ2-7
CDR3 protein: ASSQEGGSYEQY

D gene: NA
V gene: TRBV12-3/TRBV12-4
clone size: NA
J gene: TRBJ1-1
CDR3 protein: ASRATSGTEDF

D gene: TRBD2
V gene: TRBV12-3/TRBV12-4
clone size: few
J gene: TRBJ2-1
CDR3 protein: ASSLTSGGASRF

D gene: NA
V gene: TRBV15
clone size: NA
J gene: TRBJ2-1
CDR3 protein: ATRRDQTYNEQF

D gene: NA
V gene: TRBV7-8
clone size: NA
J gene: TRBJ1-2
CDR3 protein: ASSLEAMRGEGYT

D gene: TRBD1
V gene: TRBV19
clone size: NA
J gene: TRBJ1-5
CDR3 protein: ASNGQGLSNQPQH

D gene: NA
V gene: TRBV7-2
clone size: NA
J gene: TRBJ2-7
CDR3 protein: ASSLDRGGSYEQY

D gene: TRBD2
V gene: TRBV3-1
clone size: many
J gene: TRBJ2-5
CDR3 protein: ASSRLHRTSGVRGETQY

D gene: NA
V gene: TRBV7-9
clone size: few
J gene: TRBJ2-3
CDR3 protein: ASSLSEQNTDTQY

D gene: TRBD1
V gene: TRBV7-2
clone size: few
J gene: TRBJ1-4
CDR3 protein: ASSSYRGSNEKLF

D gene: TRBD1
V gene: TRBV6-5
clone size: NA
J gene: TRBJ2-7
CDR3 protein: ASRERTGYAYEQY

D gene: NA
V gene: TRBV6-6
clone size: NA
J gene: TRBJ2-1
CDR3 protein: ASSRTIGVAEQF

D gene: NA
V gene: TRBV7-2
clone size: NA
J gene: TRBJ2-1
CDR3 protein: ASTFRRGHGNEQF

D gene: TRBD1
V gene: TRBV2
clone size: NA
J gene: TRBJ2-1
CDR3 protein: ASSWGQGNIDEQF

D gene: NA
V gene: TRBV15
clone size: few
J gene: TRBJ1-1
CDR3 protein: ATSTYRDFTEAF

D gene: NA
V gene: TRBV29-1
clone size: few
J gene: TRBJ2-2
CDR3 protein: SVVRGAGELF

D gene: NA
V gene: TRBV5-1
clone size: NA
J gene: TRBJ2-7
CDR3 protein: ATSPGSTYEQY

D gene: NA
V gene: TRBV12-3/TRBV12-4
clone size: many
J gene: TRBJ2-1
CDR3 protein: ASTSGSEQF

D gene: NA
V gene: TRBV15
clone size: few
J gene: TRBJ2-5
CDR3 protein: ATSYDRPIVGETQY

D gene: TRBD1
V gene: TRBV7-2
clone size: few
J gene: TRBJ2-7
CDR3 protein: ASSLDRGRIYEQY

D gene: TRBD2
V gene: TRBV19
clone size: few
J gene: TRBJ2-7
CDR3 protein: ASSPGTSASYEQY

D gene: NA
V gene: TRBV5-1
clone size: NA
J gene: TRBJ1-1
CDR3 protein: AISPDKQLMNTEAF

D gene: TRBD1
V gene: TRBV20-1
clone size: many
J gene: TRBJ1-1
CDR3 protein: SASPGTGDTEAF

D gene: NA
V gene: TRBV4-1
clone size: NA
J gene: TRBJ2-7
CDR3 protein: ASSQSVQGGDEQY

D gene: TRBD2
V gene: TRBV19
clone size: few
J gene: TRBJ2-1
CDR3 protein: ASSILLAGVEQF

D gene: NA
V gene: TRBV21-1
clone size: few
J gene: TRBJ2-7
CDR3 protein: ASSKIGMGSVSDEQY

D gene: NA
V gene: TRBV2
clone size: NA
J gene: TRBJ2-1
CDR3 protein: ASTRHGNEQF

D gene: NA
V gene: TRBV4-2
clone size: NA
J gene: TRBJ2-1
CDR3 protein: ASSQARGLFYNEQF

D gene: NA
V gene: TRBV5-1
clone size: many
J gene: TRBJ2-7
CDR3 protein: ASSLAASYEQY

D gene: NA
V gene: TRBV29-1
clone size: many
J gene: TRBJ2-5
CDR3 protein: SVALGLKETQY